One T cell receptor beta chain is described in this entry. Antigen unknown. The repertoire was sequenced with immunoSEQ multiplex PCR; TCRdb's copy has only in-frame clones and lacks some. The sample includes fewer than 20,000 clones, roughly 78% seen only once; the top ten take under 30%. The data were taken from a study of OX40 agonist ivuxolimab in advanced cancers. Study results and limitations: What antigens the expanded peripheral T cells recognized was never established.

From germline, CDR1 is SEHNR and CDR2 FQNEAQ (reference sequence). Trimming at V came to 3 bases and at J to 13 bases, leaving 8 bases not matched to a gene. This CDR3 is built from 15 residues. Exclusion applied to patients with autoimmune disease history or systemic immunosuppression. The TCR sequence derives from an adult with an advanced solid tumor such as melanoma, head and neck, liver or kidney cancer. The rearrangement uses TRBV7-9 and TRBJ2-1, with 14 nucleotides matching TRBD2. The input for sequencing was CD4+ or CD8+ T cells sorted from blood, taken in a trial of the OX40 agonist ivuxolimab. CDR3 DNA: TGTGCCAGCAGCTTCGCCGGGACTAGCGGGAGACGTCAGTTCTTC. It specifies CASSFAGTSGRRQFF.